The 9 T cell receptor beta chains below were found in one sample sequenced in a study of blood T cell repertoires in COVID-19. Generated by immunoSEQ multiplex PCR, the TCRdb table keeps only in-frame clones and is missing some. The profile shows around 270,000 clones, 84% of them singletons. The sequencing input was peripheral blood. These receptor sequences come from a woman aged 40 to 50 who had recovered from COVID-19.

The genes are TRBV18 and TRBJ2-3, with TRBD1 matching 8 bases. Per germline, CDR1 KGHSH and CDR2 LQKENI. V shed 2 bases, J shed 4 bases, and the junction held 11 bases outside the gene matches. The CDR3 is 17 amino acids. The CDR3 DNA reads as TGTGCCAGCTCACCAAATTTGTTACAGGGGGGAGCAGATACGCAGTATTTT. Its protein is CASSPNLLQGGADTQYF.

The chain is built from TRBV3-1 (or the pseudogene TRBV3-2) and TRBJ2-2; perhaps TRBD1 as D (6 bases). Germline values: CDR1 LGHDT, CDR2 YNNKEL (reference sequence). The CDR3 extends over 18 amino acids. V lost 2 bases, J lost 3 bases, and 19 bases lay in between. The CDR3 region has the DNA TGTGCCAGCAGCCAACTCCAAATCACGGACAGACACACCGGGGAGCTGTTTTTT. It specifies CASSQLQITDRHTGELFF.

This CDR3 is CASSRTPGLAGVEDTGELFF. DNA of the CDR3: TGCGCCAGCAGCAGAACTCCGGGACTAGCGGGGGTTGAGGACACCGGGGAGCTGTTTTTT. The chain joins TRBV5-1 to TRBJ2-2, with 14 bases fitting TRBD2. This CDR3 region has 20 residues. The germline CDR1 and CDR2 sequences are SGHRS and YFSETQ. Losses at the gene ends were 4 bases for V and 3 bases for J; bases not matched to a gene: 14.

The chain couples TRBV6-1 to TRBJ2-2, with TRBD1 matching over 10 bases. J lost 4 bases, V lost 4 bases, and 9 bases had no gene match. Germline V gene sequence: CDR1 MNHNS, CDR2 SASEGT. The CDR3 runs 17 residues. This CDR3 is CASSADRGRVGTGELFF. The DNA of the CDR3 is TGTGCCAGCAGTGCCGACAGGGGGCGCGTTGGCACCGGGGAGCTGTTTTTT.

The rearrangement joins TRBV28 to TRBJ2-4; TRBD2 might be the D (6 bases). Germline CDR1 and CDR2: MDHEN and SYDVKM. The V end lost 7 bases, the J end lost 6 bases, and 13 bases lay between the germline ends. The CDR3 runs 13 residues. This chain's CDR3 is CASTTGRGNIQYF. The CDR3 region has the DNA TGTGCCAGCACCACCGGGCGGGGAAACATTCAGTACTTC.

This rearrangement joins TRBV5-1 to TRBJ2-7; D is undetermined. The ends were cut back, 0 bases at V and 2 bases at J, with 9 bases in the middle. From germline, CDR1 is SGHRS and CDR2 YFSETQ. This CDR3 has 14 amino acids. CDR3 sequence (DNA): TGCGCCAGCAGCTTGGCCAGGCCGCCCTACGAGCAGTACTTC. Protein product: CASSLARPPYEQYF.

This chain uses TRBV12-1 with TRBJ2-5; TRBD2, as called in the table, went unchecked against the DNA. TRBV12-1 represents a pseudogene. CDR3 length: 13 amino acids. The CDR3: CASSFQAEETQYF. CDR3 nucleotides: TGTGCCAGCAGCTTTCAAGCGGAAGAGACCCAGTACTTC.

The chain couples TRBV7-6 to TRBJ1-1; 8 positions match TRBD1. The CDR3 is 17 residues long. Germline CDR1 SGHVS, CDR2 FNYEAQ. With 4 bases clipped from V and 1 base from J, the junction kept 11 bases outside the gene matches. DNA of the CDR3: TGTGCCAGCAGCTCCACTCCTCAGGGGGCTGGGAACACTGAAGCTTTCTTT. It is translated as CASSSTPQGAGNTEAFF.

The chain combines TRBV2 with TRBJ2-5; TRBD2 agrees at 13 bases. V lost 11 bases and J lost 1; bases outside the gene matches: 4. The CDR3 consists of 14 residues. In germline, CDR1 is SNHLY, CDR2 FYNNEI. The CDR3 loop reads CACRTSGGQETQYF. In nucleotides, the CDR3 is TGTGCCTGCCGGACTAGCGGGGGCCAAGAGACCCAGTACTTC.